One TCR beta chain is described in this entry. This entry belongs to a study of cytomegalovirus exposure and HLA in healthy donors. The PCR made use of 60 Vbeta and 13 Jbeta primers. Assay used: immunoSEQ multiplex PCR; TCRdb lists only in-frame clones, some missing. The profile shows 150,000 to 200,000 clones, around 80% of them singletons. Looked up from germline, CDR1 is SGHRS and CDR2 is YFSETQ. This CDR3 spans 14 amino acids. V shed 4 bases, J shed 3 bases, and the junction held 6 bases outside the gene matches. Sequencing was done on a sample of PBMCs. This receptor was obtained from a man between 35 and 55 years old in good health and CMV-seronegative. The chain links TRBV5-1 to TRBJ1-1; 7 bases agree with TRBD1. The CDR3 loop is CASSLTGSDTEAFF. CDR3 in DNA: TGCGCCAGCAGCCTGACAGGGTCTGACACTGAAGCTTTCTTT.